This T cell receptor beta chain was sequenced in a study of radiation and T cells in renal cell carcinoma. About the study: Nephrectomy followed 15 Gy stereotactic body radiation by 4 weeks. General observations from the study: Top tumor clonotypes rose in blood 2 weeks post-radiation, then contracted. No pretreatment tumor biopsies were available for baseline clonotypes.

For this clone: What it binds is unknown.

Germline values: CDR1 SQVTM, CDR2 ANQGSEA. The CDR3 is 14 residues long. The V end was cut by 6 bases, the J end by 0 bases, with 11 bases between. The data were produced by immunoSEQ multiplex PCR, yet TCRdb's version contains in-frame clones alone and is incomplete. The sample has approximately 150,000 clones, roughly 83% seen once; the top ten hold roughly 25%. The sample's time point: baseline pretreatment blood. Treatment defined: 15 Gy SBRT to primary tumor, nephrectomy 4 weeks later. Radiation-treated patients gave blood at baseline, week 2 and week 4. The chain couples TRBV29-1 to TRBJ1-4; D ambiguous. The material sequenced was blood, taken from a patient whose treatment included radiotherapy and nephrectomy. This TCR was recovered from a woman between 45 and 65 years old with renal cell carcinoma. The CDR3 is CSVTDTTTNEKLFF. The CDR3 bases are TGCAGCGTAACAGATACTACAACTAATGAAAAACTGTTTTTT.